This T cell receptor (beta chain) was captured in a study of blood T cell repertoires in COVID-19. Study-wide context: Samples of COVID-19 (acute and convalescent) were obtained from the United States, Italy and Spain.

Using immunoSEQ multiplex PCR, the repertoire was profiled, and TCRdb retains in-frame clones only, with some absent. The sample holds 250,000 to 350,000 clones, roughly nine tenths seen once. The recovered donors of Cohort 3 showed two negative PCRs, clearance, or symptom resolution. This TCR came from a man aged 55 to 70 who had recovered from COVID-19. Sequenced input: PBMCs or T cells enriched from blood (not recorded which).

The CDR3 is CASSRGGDAFF. The DNA for the CDR3 is TGTGCCAGCAGCCGTGGGGGGGATGCTTTCTTT. This rearrangement joins TRBV3-1 (or the pseudogene TRBV3-2) to TRBJ1-1, with a weak D call TRBD1 (5 bases). Germline CDR1 LGHDT, CDR2 YNNKEL (reference sequence). The length of the CDR3 is 11 residues. V shed 4 bases and J shed 11 bases, with 11 bases lying between them.